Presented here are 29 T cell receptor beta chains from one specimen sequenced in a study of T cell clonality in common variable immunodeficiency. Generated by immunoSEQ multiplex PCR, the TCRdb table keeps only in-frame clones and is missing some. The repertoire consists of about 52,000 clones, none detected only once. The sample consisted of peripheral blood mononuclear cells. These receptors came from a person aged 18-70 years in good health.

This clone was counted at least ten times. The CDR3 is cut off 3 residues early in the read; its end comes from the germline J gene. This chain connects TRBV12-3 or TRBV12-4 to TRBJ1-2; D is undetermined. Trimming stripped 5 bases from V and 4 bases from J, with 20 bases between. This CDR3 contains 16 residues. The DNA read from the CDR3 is TGTGCCAGCAGTCCGTCAGGAAGCCGATTGGGCTATGGC. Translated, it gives CASSPSGSRLGYG. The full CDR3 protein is CASSPSGSRLGYGYTF.

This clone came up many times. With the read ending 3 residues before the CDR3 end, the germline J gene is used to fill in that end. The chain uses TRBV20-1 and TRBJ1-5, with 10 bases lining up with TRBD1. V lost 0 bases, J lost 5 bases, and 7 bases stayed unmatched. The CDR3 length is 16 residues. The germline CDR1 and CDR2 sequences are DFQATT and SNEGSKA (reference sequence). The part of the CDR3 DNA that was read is TGCAGTGCTAGAGATTTTGACAGGGGGCAGGATCAGCCC. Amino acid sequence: CSARDFDRGQDQP. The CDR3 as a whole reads CSARDFDRGQDQPQHF.

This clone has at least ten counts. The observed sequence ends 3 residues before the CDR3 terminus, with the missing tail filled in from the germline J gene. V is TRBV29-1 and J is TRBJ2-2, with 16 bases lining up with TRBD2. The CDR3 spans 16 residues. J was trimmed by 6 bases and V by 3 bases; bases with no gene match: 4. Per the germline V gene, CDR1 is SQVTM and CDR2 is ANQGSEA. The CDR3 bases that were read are TGCAGCGTTGAGGGACTAGCGGGGGGGCCGGCCGGGGAG. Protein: CSVEGLAGGPAGE. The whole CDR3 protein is CSVEGLAGGPAGELFF.

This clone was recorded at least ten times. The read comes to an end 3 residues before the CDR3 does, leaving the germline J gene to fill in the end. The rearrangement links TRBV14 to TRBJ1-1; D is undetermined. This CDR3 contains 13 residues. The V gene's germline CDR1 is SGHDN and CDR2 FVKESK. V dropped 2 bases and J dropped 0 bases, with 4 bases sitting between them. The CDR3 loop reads CASSQFVNTEAFF. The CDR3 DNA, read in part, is TGTGCCAGCAGCCAATTCGTGAACACTGAA. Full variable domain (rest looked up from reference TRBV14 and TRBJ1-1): EAGVTQFPSHSVIEKGQTVTLRCDPISGHDNLYWYRRVMGKEIKFLLHFVKESKQDESGMPNNRFLAERTGGTYSTLKVQPAELEDSGVYFCASSQFVNTEAFFGQGTRLTVV.

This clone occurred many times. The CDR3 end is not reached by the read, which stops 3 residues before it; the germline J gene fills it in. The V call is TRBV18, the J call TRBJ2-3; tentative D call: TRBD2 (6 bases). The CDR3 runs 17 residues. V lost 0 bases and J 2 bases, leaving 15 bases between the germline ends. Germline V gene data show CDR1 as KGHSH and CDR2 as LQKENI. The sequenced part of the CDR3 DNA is TGTGCCAGCTCACCACCAGGAGGGAGTGGGGCCACAGATACG. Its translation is CASSPPGGSGATDT. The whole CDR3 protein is CASSPPGGSGATDTQYF. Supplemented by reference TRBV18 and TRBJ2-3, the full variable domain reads NAGVMQNPRHLVRRRGQEARLRCSPMKGHSHVYWYRQLPEEGLKFMVYLQKENIIDESGMPKERFSAEFPKEGPSILRIQQVVRGDSAAYFCASSPPGGSGATDTQYFGPGTRLTVL.

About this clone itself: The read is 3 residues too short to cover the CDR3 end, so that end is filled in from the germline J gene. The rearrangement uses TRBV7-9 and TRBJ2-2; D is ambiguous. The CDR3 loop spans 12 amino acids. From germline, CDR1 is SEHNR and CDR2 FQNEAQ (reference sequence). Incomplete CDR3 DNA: TGTGCCAGCAGCTTAATAGATGAAAAG. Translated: CASSLIDEK. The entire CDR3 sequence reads CASSLIDEKLFF.

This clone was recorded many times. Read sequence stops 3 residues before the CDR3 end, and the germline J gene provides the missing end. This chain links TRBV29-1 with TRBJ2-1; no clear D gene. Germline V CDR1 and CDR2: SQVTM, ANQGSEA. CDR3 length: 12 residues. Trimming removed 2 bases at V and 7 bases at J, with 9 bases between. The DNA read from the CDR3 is TGCAGCGTTGAATATATCGGGAATGAG. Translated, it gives CSVEYIGNE. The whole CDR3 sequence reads CSVEYIGNEQFF.

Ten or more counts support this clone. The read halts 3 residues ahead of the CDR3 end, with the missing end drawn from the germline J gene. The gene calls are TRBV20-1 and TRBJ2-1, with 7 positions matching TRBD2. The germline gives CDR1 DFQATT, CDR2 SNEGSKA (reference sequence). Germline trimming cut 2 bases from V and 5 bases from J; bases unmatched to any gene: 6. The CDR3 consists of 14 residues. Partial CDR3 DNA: TGCAGTGCTAGAACTTTACGGGGGGACAATGAG. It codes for CSARTLRGDNE. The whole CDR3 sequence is CSARTLRGDNEQFF.

CDR3 amino acids: CASRNREIGYGQYF. The sequenced part of the CDR3 DNA is TGTGCCAGCAGGAACAGGGAGATTGGCTATGGT. The chain carries TRBV6-2 or TRBV6-3 and TRBJ2-4, with TRBD1 as a possible D gene (6 bases). Read sequence stops 3 residues before the CDR3 end, and the germline J gene provides the missing end. Germline V lookup: CDR1 MNHEY, CDR2 SVGEGT. The CDR3 consists of 14 residues.

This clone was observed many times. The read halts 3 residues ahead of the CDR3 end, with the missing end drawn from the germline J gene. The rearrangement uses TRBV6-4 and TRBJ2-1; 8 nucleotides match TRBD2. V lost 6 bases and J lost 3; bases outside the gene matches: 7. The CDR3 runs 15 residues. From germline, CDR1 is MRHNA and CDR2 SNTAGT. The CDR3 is CASSGSGTSYNEQFF. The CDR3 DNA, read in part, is TGTGCCAGCAGCGGATCGGGGACTAGCTACAATGAG.

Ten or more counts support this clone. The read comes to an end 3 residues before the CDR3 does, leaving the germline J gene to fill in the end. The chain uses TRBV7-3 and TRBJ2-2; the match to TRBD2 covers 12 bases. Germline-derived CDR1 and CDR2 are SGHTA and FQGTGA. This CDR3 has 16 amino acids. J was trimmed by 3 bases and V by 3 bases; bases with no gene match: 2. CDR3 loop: CASSLGLAGHTGELFF. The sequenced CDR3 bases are TGTGCCAGCAGCTTGGGACTAGCGGGTCACACCGGGGAG.

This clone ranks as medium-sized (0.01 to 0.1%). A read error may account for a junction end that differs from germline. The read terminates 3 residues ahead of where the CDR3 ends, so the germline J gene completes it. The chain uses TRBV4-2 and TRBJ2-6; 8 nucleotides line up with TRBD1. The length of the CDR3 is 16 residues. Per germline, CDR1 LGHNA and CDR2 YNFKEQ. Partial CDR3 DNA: TGCGCCAGCAGCCAAGACAGGGGCTCTGGGGCCAACGTC. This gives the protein CASSQDRGSGANV. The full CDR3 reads CASSQDRGSGANVLTF.

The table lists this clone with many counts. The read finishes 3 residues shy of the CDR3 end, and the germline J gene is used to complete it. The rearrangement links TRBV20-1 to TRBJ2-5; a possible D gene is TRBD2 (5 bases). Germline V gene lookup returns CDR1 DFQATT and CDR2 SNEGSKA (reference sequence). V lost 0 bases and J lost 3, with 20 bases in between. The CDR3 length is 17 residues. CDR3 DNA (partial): TGCAGTGCTAGAGATAATCAACATGGAGCGGTGGAAGAGACC. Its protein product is CSARDNQHGAVEET. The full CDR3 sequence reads CSARDNQHGAVEETQYF.

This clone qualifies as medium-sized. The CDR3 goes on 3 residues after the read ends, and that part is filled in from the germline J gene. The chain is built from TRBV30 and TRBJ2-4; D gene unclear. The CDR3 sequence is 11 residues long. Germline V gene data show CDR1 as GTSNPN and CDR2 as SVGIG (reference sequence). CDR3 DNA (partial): TGTGCCTGTGACACGGTGAACGGT. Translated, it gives CACDTVNG. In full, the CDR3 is CACDTVNGQYF. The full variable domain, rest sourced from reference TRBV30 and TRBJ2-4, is SQTIHQWPATLVQPVGSPLSLECTVEGTSNPNLYWYRQAAGRGLQLLFYSVGIGQISSEVPQNLSASRPQDRQFILSSKKLLLSDSGFYLCACDTVNGQYFGAGTRLSVL.

The covered CDR3 bases are TGTGCCAGCTCACCACCGGGGGAGCAGGGGAGCTCCTACGAG. Translation: CASSPPGEQGSSYE. The CDR3, in full, reads CASSPPGEQGSSYEAFF. The chain uses TRBV18 and TRBJ1-1; a weak D match, TRBD1 (6 bases). The read falls 3 residues short of the CDR3 end, and the missing part is taken from the germline J gene. The CDR3 has 17 residues. Germline CDR1 reads KGHSH; CDR2 reads LQKENI.

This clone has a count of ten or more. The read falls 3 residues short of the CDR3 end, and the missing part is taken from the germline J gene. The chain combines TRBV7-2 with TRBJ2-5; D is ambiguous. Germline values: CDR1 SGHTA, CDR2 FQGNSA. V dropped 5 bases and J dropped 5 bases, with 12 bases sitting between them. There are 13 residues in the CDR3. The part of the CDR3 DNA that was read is TGTGCCAGCAGCCCCTCCCCTTCGGAGACC. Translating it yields CASSPSPSET. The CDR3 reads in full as CASSPSPSETQYF.

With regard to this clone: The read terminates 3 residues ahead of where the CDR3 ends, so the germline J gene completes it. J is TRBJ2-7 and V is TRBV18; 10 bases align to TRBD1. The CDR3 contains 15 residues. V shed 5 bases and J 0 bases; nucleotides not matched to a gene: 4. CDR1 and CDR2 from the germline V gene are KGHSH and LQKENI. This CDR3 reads CASSETGGTSYEQYF. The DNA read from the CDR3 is TGTGCCAGCTCAGAGACAGGGGGCACCTCCTACGAG.

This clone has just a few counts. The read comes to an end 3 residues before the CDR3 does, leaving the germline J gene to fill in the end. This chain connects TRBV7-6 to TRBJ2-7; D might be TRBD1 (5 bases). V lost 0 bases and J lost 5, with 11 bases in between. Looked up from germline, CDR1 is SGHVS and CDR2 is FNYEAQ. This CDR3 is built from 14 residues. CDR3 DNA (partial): TGTGCCAGCAGCTTAGCAGGTCAGGGTGACGAG. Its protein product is CASSLAGQGDE. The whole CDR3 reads CASSLAGQGDEQYF.

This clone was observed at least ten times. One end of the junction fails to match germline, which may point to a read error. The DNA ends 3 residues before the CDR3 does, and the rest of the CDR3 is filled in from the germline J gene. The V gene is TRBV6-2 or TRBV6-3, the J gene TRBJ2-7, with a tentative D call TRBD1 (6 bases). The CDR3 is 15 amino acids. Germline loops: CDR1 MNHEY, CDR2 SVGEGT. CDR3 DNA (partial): TGTGCCGGCAGTCCACTCCGGGGACACACATACGAG. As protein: CAGSPLRGHTYE. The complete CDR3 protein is CAGSPLRGHTYEQYF.

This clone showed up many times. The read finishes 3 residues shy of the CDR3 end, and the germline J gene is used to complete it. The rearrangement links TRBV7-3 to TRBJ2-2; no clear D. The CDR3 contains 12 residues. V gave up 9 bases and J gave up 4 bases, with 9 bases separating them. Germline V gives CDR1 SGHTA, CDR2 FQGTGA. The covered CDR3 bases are TGTGCCAGTGGGCAATCCACCGGGGAG. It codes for CASGQSTGE. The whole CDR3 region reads CASGQSTGELFF.

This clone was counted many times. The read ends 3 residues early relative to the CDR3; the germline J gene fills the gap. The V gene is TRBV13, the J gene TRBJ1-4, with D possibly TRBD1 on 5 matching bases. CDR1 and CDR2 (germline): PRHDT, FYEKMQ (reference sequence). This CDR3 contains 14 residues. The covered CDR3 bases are TGTGCCAGCAGCACGGGCTCTGGGGCCAACGTA. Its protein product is CASSTGSGANV. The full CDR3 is CASSTGSGANVLFF.

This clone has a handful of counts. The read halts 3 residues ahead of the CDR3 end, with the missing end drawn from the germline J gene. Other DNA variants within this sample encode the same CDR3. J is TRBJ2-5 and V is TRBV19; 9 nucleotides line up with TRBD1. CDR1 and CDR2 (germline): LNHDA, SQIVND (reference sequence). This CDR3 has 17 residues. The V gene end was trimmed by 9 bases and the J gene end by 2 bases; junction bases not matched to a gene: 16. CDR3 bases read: TGTGCCAGCGCCCCCGGCGGGACAGGGAGGTTTCAAGAGACC. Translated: CASAPGGTGRFQET. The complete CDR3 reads CASAPGGTGRFQETQYF.

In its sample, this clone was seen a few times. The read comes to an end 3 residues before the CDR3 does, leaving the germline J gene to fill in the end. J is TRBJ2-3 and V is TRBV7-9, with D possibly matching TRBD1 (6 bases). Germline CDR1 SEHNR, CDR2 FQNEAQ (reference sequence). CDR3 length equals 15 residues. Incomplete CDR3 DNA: TGTGCCAGCAGCCCCGATCCCCAGGGGTGGCAGACG. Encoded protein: CASSPDPQGWQT. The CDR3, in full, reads CASSPDPQGWQTQYF.

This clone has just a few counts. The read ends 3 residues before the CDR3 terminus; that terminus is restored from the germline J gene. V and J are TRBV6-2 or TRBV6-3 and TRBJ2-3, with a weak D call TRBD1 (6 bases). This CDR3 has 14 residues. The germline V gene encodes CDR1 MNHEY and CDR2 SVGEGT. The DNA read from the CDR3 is TGTGCCAGCAGTTACCGGGACATGGGCGGGACG. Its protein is CASSYRDMGGT. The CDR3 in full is CASSYRDMGGTQYF.

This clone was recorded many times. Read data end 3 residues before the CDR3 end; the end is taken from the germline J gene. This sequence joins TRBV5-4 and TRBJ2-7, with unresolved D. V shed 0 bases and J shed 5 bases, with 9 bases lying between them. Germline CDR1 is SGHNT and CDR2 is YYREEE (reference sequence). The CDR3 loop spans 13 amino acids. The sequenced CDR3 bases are TGTGCCAGCAGCTTGGGACTTACAAACGAG. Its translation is CASSLGLTNE. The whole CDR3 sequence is CASSLGLTNEQYF.

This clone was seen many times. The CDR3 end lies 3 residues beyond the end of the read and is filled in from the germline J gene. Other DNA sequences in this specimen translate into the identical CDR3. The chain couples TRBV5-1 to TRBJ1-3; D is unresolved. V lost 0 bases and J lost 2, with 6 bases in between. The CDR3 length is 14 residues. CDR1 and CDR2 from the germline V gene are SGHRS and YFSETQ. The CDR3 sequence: CASSLADTGNTIYF. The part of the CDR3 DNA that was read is TGCGCCAGCAGCTTGGCCGACACTGGAAACACC.

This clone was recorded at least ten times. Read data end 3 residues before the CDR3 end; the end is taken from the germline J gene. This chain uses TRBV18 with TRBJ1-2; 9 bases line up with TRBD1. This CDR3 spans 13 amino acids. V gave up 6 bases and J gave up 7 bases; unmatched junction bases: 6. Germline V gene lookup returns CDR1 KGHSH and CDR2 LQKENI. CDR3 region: CASSPGQGSGYTF. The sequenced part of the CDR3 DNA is TGTGCCAGCTCGCCCGGACAGGGGTCTGGC.

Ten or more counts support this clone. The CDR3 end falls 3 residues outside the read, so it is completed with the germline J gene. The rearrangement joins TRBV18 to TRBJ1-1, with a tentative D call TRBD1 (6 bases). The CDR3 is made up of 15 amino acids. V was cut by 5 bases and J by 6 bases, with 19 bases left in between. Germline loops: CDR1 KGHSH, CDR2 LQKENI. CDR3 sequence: CASSDTDSDRAEAFF. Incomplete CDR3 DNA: TGTGCCAGCTCAGACACGGACAGTGATAGGGCTGAA.

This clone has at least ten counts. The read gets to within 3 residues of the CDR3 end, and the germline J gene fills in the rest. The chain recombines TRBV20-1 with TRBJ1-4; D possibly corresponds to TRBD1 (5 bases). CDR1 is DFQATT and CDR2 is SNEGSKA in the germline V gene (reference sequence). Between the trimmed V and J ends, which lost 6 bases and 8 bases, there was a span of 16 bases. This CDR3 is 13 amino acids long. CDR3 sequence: CSASDSAREKLFF. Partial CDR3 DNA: TGCAGTGCGAGCGACAGCGCCAGGGAAAAA.